This T cell receptor beta chain was identified in a study of control samples from healthy donors and cancer patients. Per germline, CDR1 WSHSY and CDR2 SAAADI. Trimming removed 3 bases from V and 5 bases from J; junction bases left unmatched: 15. The CDR3 runs to 17 residues. The protocol was immunoSEQ multiplex PCR, while the TCRdb copy is restricted to in-frame clones and leaves out a portion. The sample contains about 150,000 clones, roughly 94% of which appear only once. The receptor was derived from a man aged 35 to 55 in good health. The chain links TRBV10-2 to TRBJ2-5; 7 bases are a match to TRBD2. The sample was blood. In DNA, the CDR3 is TGCGCCAGCAGTGACGGCGGCGAGCGGGGAATCCCGGAGACCCAGTACTTC. Protein: CASSDGGERGIPETQYF.